This TCR beta chain is from a study of T cell responses to AZD1222 COVID-19 vaccine. Notes on this clone: The antigen remains unidentified.

Study-wide results and limits: Reports indicate that nearly half of spike-specific TCRs are directed at unmutated variant regions.

The V and J ends lost 6 bases and 3 bases, in that order; junction bases with no gene match: 15. CDR3 length: 17 amino acids. The germline CDR1 and CDR2 sequences are LGHDT and YNNKEL (reference sequence). Assay used: immunoSEQ multiplex PCR; TCRdb lists only in-frame clones, some missing. The data contain roughly 150,000 clones, over 80% of them seen just once; the ten biggest clones take up approximately 3.5%. This clonotype was obtained from an adult who received the AZD1222 COVID-19 vaccine. The specimen comprised peripheral blood, sampled 28 days after the second AZD1222 dose. The genes are TRBV3-1 (or the pseudogene TRBV3-2) and TRBJ1-2, with TRBD1 matching 8 bases. The CDR3 loop is CASSPGTGGRGDYGYTF. The CDR3 region has the DNA TGTGCCAGCAGTCCCGGGACAGGTGGACGCGGGGACTATGGCTACACCTTC.